This TCR beta chain is drawn from a study of cytomegalovirus exposure and HLA in healthy donors. Study-level points and caveats: Looking again later, the authors saw that most CMV-associated TCR beta chains seemed HLA-restricted. Some highly shared sequence variants likely arose as a pipeline artifact.

Use of 60 Vbeta and 13 Jbeta primers characterized the PCR. Libraries were prepared by immunoSEQ multiplex PCR; TCRdb keeps only in-frame clonotypes and omits some of them. In the table there are 130,000 to 150,000 clones, over 60% of which are singletons. Notes on this clone: What it binds is unknown.

The length of the CDR3 is 12 residues. Germline CDR1 and CDR2: SQVTM and ANQGSEA. J was trimmed by 10 bases and V by 2 bases; bases with no gene match: 6. Sample: PBMCs. The V and J genes are TRBV29-1 and TRBJ1-1; 8 positions match TRBD1. The TCR comes from a man aged 40-55 years in good health and CMV-seropositive. DNA for the CDR3: TGCAGCGTTGAATTACAGGGGGAAGCAGCTTTCTTT. This codes for CSVELQGEAAFF.